This T cell receptor (beta chain) was captured in a study of cytomegalovirus exposure and HLA in healthy donors (dated by TCRdb to 2016 to 2017). Regarding the study in general: An earlier analysis of more than 550 of the donors reported roughly 300 Gb of sequence data and 117 million unique TCR beta sequences obtained from roughly 180 million T cells. Roughly 300 gigabases of sequencing data and 70 million to 100 million unique TCR sequences were included in an early release covering about 700 HLA-typed donors. Among the roughly 390 genotyped donors, 81% belonged to the genetic ancestry cluster associated with self-reported Caucasian donors. The study aimed to test whether signatures of past pathogen exposure could be identified by cataloging public T cell receptors. The study used immunosequencing to profile the T cell repertoires of hundreds of subjects and linked those repertoires to cytomegalovirus serostatus. In addition to the first cohort of around 670 subjects, a separate validation cohort of 130 or so different subjects was used. High-throughput TCR immunosequencing, statistical association of individual TCRs with disease status, and machine learning were combined to predict cytomegalovirus infection status. A later analysis re-examined previously published TCR beta repertoires from around 670 donors and added high-resolution HLA genotyping to investigate patterns of TCR occurrence. Rather than drawing on any new phenotypic data, the later analysis identified candidate immune exposures from TCR beta sequences and the way those sequences occurred across donors. To decide whether each TCR beta V gene segment behaved as functional or pseudogenic, an earlier analysis of some 600 of the donors relied on high-throughput TCR beta sequencing. Donor age, sex, ethnicity and CMV serostatus were compiled together with the repertoire data. Genome-wide SNP genotypes for about three fifths of the roughly 670 donors were used in a later genetic analysis, which treated that subset as a discovery cohort. Every repertoire in the discovery cohort had been generated on one and the same sequencing platform. Both class I and class II loci were covered by HLA typing, at four-digit resolution. The number of donors typed differed by locus, with roughly 629-640 for A, B, C, DRB1 and DQB1, about 500 for DQA1, about 610 for DPA1, and 400 to 490 for DPB1. Because of strong linkage in the cohort, four or five DR-DQ haplotypes were treated as single units for association and clustering. Across around 400 genotyped donors of the cohort, an average of roughly 230,000 unique TCR beta nucleotide sequences per donor were sequenced, and 15% to 20% of those sequences were non-productive. Points the paper makes about the study in general: Approximately 18 rarely observed V segments, including chromosome 9 orphons, were excluded from the earlier analysis of several hundred of the donors because counts were too low. In this cohort, only TCR beta chains were sequenced, and detectable features were limited by the absence of alpha or paired-chain data. Across donors, most TCR sequences were observed very rarely, whereas some public TCRs were present in many individuals. Linkage disequilibrium might explain the correlated functional status among segregating V segments, but an unknown experimental factor could not be ruled out. Because the 87-base-pair reads could not distinguish some IMGT-functional V segments, including TRBV6-2 and TRBV6-3, those segments were excluded. A group of highly shared sequence variants was considered likely to be a technical artifact of the sequencing pipeline. According to a later analysis, parvovirus B19, influenza, CMV and Epstein-Barr virus appeared linked to several top co-occurrence clusters. The presence/absence analyses assumed that sequencing depth was roughly uniform across donors, and that assumption may not be true. Compared with the roughly 600-donor mean, donors in an Asian-associated ancestry cluster had fewer N-insertions in productive TCRs, according to a later genetic analysis. According to the authors, the approach could potentially be generalized to other disease states and immunological phenotypes. In a later analysis, TCR association rates were found to vary across HLA loci, with the most associated TCRs seen for DRB1 alleles and the fewest for HLA-C alleles. In a later analysis, HLA-associated TCR beta chains were found to be more clonally expanded and to have lower generation probabilities than equally common non-associated chains. A further reported finding was that TCR beta sequences accurately predicted the HLA-A and HLA-B alleles for most subjects in the first cohort. According to a later analysis, most CMV-associated TCR beta chains appeared to be HLA-restricted, and the HLA associations seemed to be driven largely by CMV exposure. When HLA alleles, especially DR and DQ, strongly co-occurred, TCR associations were difficult to assign to individual alleles. An association between a missense DCLRE1C variant and V-gene and J-gene trimming of TCR beta chains was found in a later genetic analysis and replicated in an independent cohort. Because HLA typing was unavailable for some donors at each locus, only the typed subset was used in association tests. In an earlier analysis of about 600 of the donors, most TCR beta V segments appeared in productive rearrangements about 87% or about 30% of the time, broadly matching IMGT annotations. In vitro tests confirmed that a few of the cytomegalovirus-associated TCR beta chains recognize cytomegalovirus antigens. The study listed 150 to 200 TCR beta chains as associated with cytomegalovirus. Cytomegalovirus status was reported to be diagnosed by the classifier with high specificity and sensitivity in both the original and validation cohorts. In a later analysis, around 17,000 TCR beta sequences were associated with specific HLA alleles at a false discovery rate of 0.05. For the cohort, immune exposure information was limited to CMV serostatus.

A word on this clone: Its recognized antigen is unknown. No base-level quality is on record; no much larger clone is a single base apart.

The cohort consisted of more than 650 healthy bone marrow donors. At the time of sampling, every cohort member was nominally healthy, though immune exposures that went unrecorded were likely present. The donor tested CMV seronegative, placing the donor among the 350 to 400 seronegative members of the cohort. A peripheral blood sample was provided by each donor, and peripheral blood mononuclear cells were used for TCR beta sequencing. Genomic DNA was extracted from the blood cell samples with the Qiagen DNeasy Blood Extraction Kit. CDR1 and CDR2, per the germline V gene, are SGHRS and YFSETQ. V is cut by 2 bases and J by 7 bases, and the space between the germline ends is 12 bases. The CDR3 sequence holds 13 residues, the cysteine and phenylalanine included. The entry retains the CDR3 DNA only, 39 bases that are in frame from base 1. Receptor libraries were prepared by the immunoSEQ multiplex PCR assay. For the multiplex PCR, a mixture combining 60 forward primers for TCR Vbeta segments and 13 reverse primers for TCR Jbeta segments was used. A multiplex PCR assay on genomic DNA amplified the CDR3 region of rearranged TCR beta genes. The amplified TCR beta libraries were sequenced on the Illumina HiSeq System as 87-base-pair reads. The original pipeline was this. A later analysis tallied around 87 million unique TCR beta chains across the 700 or so repertoires, and about 12 million of those chains were shared by two or more donors. Raw reads were error-corrected and collapsed into unique sequences by a nearest-neighbor algorithm in which closely related sequences were merged to remove PCR and sequencing errors. CDR3 sequences were aligned to IMGT reference sequences to assign V, D and J gene segments. Each retained sequence needed at least a six-nucleotide match to both a V gene segment and a J gene segment. Rearrangements were called productive when the CDR3 lacked stop codons and stayed in frame with V and J; all others were non-productive. Following IMGT convention, CDR3 was defined as the stretch from the second conserved V-encoded cysteine up to the conserved J-encoded phenylalanine. The earlier analysis of a few hundred of the donors excluded any sequence lacking an unambiguous match to a single V gene segment. In an earlier analysis of approximately 590 of the donors, a V segment was called functional when productive rearrangements were above 56.7%, and segregating when the standard deviation between donors exceeded 5%. To diagnose cytomegalovirus status from the catalog of TCR beta chain sequences, a statistical classification framework was built. In a later analysis, TCR nucleotide sequences were compared against IMGT/GENE-DB human TR gene sequences so that V and J genes could be assigned. A later analysis assigned CDR3 sequences and most-parsimonious VDJ recombination scenarios with the TCRdist pipeline. In a later analysis, each TCR beta chain was defined by its CDR3 amino acid sequence together with its V-gene family, and reads without a unique V-gene family were excluded. A later analysis removed 592 highly shared, low-generation-probability nucleotide sequences to deal with suspected cross-contamination and a sequencing artifact. For each public chain, a later analysis derived a clonal expansion index from normalized ranks of inferred template counts within each repertoire. Generation probabilities in a later analysis came from a VDJ recombination model fitted to out-of-frame rearrangements, and those results were checked against IGoR. A later analysis scored TCR-TCR, TCR-HLA and TCR-CMV co-occurrence with hypergeometric tests, applying a repertoire-size bias correction to TCR pairs. False discovery rates were estimated in a later analysis by permuting HLA or CMV assignments 20 times. In a later analysis, co-occurring TCRs were grouped using DBSCAN, and TCRdist sequence similarity was added for clustering within HLA-allele-positive subsets. Co-occurrence clustering excluded repertoires with fewer than 30,000 or more than 120,000 public chains, plus five with anomalous nucleotide sharing. Drawn from immuneACCESS, this table holds only the in-frame rearrangements with V and J called that TCRdb kept. Clones are partly lost; checked studies trace under half to an unresolved V gene and leave the rest unexplained. Clonal size and the V and J genes are those of that table, whereas D and trimming came from the DNA. In all, the sample holds approximately 200,000 clones, and roughly 83% of those were seen once. Around 0.27% of the sample comes from the top ten.

The receptor comes from a boy between 10 and 17 years old in good health and CMV-seronegative. The sequenced sample was PBMCs. This receptor chain uses TRBV5-1 and TRBJ1-1; perhaps TRBD1 is the D gene, with 6 bases matching. The encoded CDR3 is CASSFHREGEAFF. The sequence in DNA is TGCGCCAGCAGCTTCCACAGGGAAGGTGAAGCTTTCTTT. Supplemented by the reference TRBV5-1 and TRBJ1-1 proteins around the CDR3, the complete variable domain is KAGVTQTPRYLIKTRGQQVTLSCSPISGHRSVSWYQQTPGQGLQFLFEYFSETQRNKGNFPGRFSGRQFSNSRSEMNVSTLELGDSALYLCASSFHREGEAFFGQGTRLTVV.